Listed below are T cell receptor beta chains from one sample, sequenced in a study of CD8 T cells in Susac syndrome. MiXCR, run by TCRdb on the immunoSEQ multiplex PCR reads, gives a single entry per CDR3 protein. Among about 210,000 distinct CDR3 sequences listed, 95% were seen once. The sample was CD4+ T cells from PBMCs. These receptors were obtained from a human donor with multiple sclerosis. CDR3s include the opening cysteine and the closing phenylalanine or tryptophan. Fields, in order: D gene, CDR3 length, clone size, V gene, J gene, CDR3 protein, CDR3 DNA. D genes are given only for firm matches. The size entry is marked missing in some rows and otherwise reads once, few, many or a size class.

-	12	-	TRBV7-9	TRBJ1-1	CASSLIGTEAFF	TGTGCCAGCAGCTTAATAGGCACTGAAGCTTTCTTT
-	13	-	TRBV3-1	TRBJ1-2	CASSHPGDYGYTF	TGTGCCAGCAGCCACCCCGGGGACTATGGCTACACCTTC
TRBD2	13	-	TRBV29-1	TRBJ2-4	CSVEDNRREVQYF	TGCAGCGTTGAAGATAACAGGCGGGAGGTTCAGTACTTC
-	14	-	TRBV3-1	TRBJ1-2	CASSQGLGSRGYTF	TGTGCCAGCAGCCAAGGTCTGGGTTCACGGGGCTACACCTTC
-	17	-	TRBV2	TRBJ2-5	CASSEKRRPRYEETQYF	TGTGCCAGCAGTGAAAAGCGGCGCCCCCGTTATGAAGAGACCCAGTACTTC
TRBD2	16	-	TRBV7-9	TRBJ2-5	CASSFLPAGVVETQYF	TGTGCCAGCAGCTTCCTCCCAGCGGGAGTGGTAGAGACCCAGTACTTC
TRBD1	14	-	TRBV15	TRBJ1-2	CATSREDRGKGYTF	TGTGCCACCAGCAGGGAGGACAGGGGGAAGGGCTACACCTTC
-	17	-	TRBV29-1	TRBJ1-3	CSVEAPWGTEGGNTIYF	TGCAGCGTTGAAGCCCCTTGGGGAACGGAAGGTGGAAACACCATATATTTT
-	11	-	TRBV29-1	TRBJ2-3	CSVDYTDTQYF	TGCAGCGTTGACTACACAGATACGCAGTATTTT
-	13	-	TRBV15	TRBJ1-2	CATSMGDLGGYTF	TGTGCCACCAGCATGGGGGACCTGGGAGGCTACACCTTC
TRBD1	14	-	TRBV2	TRBJ2-1	CASSSQGAWNEQFF	TGTGCCAGCAGTTCCCAGGGGGCGTGGAATGAGCAGTTCTTC
-	11	-	TRBV7-2	TRBJ2-3	CASSLLGEKYF	TGTGCCAGCAGCTTACTGGGTGAGAAGTATTTT
-	16	-	TRBV12-3/TRBV12-4	TRBJ2-7	CASSGSLSGGIHEQYF	TGTGCCAGCAGTGGCTCTTTGAGTGGAGGGATCCACGAGCAGTACTTC
-	15	-	TRBV7-6	TRBJ2-7	CASSSLTGPSYEQYF	TGTGCCAGCAGCTCCCTGACGGGACCGAGCTACGAGCAGTACTTC
-	11	-	TRBV29-1	TRBJ1-5	CSVGSNQPQHF	TGCAGCGTTGGTAGCAATCAGCCCCAGCATTTT
-	15	-	TRBV24-1	TRBJ2-3	CATSDPAGTTDTQYF	TGTGCCACCAGTGACCCGGCGGGGACGACAGATACGCAGTATTTT
-	13	few	TRBV29-1	TRBJ1-5	CSVGAQEGQPQHF	TGCAGCGTTGGGGCCCAGGAGGGTCAGCCCCAGCATTTT
-	12	-	TRBV27	TRBJ2-5	CASGFLSETQYF	TGTGCCAGCGGGTTCCTTTCAGAGACCCAGTACTTC
TRBD1	14	-	TRBV7-6	TRBJ1-2	CASSHSGTGEGYTF	TGTGCCAGCAGCCACTCCGGGACAGGGGAAGGCTACACCTTC
-	17	-	TRBV15	TRBJ2-7	CATSRDQRQDFSYEQYF	TGTGCCACCAGCAGAGATCAGAGGCAGGATTTCTCCTACGAGCAGTACTTC
-	14	-	TRBV3-1	TRBJ1-2	CASSRGRLNYGYTF	TGTGCCAGCAGCCGAGGGCGGCTAAACTATGGCTACACCTTC
-	15	-	TRBV9	TRBJ1-2	CASSPTGTESYGYTF	TGTGCCAGCAGCCCAACAGGGACTGAGTCCTATGGCTACACCTTC
-	12	-	TRBV20-1	TRBJ2-1	CSAPDGYNEQFF	TGCAGTGCTCCTGACGGATACAATGAGCAGTTCTTC
-	15	-	TRBV4-2	TRBJ2-7	CASSLEVSGTSRKYF	TGTGCCAGCAGCCTAGAGGTCTCGGGTACTAGTAGGAAGTACTTC
-	15	-	TRBV9	TRBJ2-2	CASSGQQLNTGELFF	TGTGCCAGCAGCGGACAGCAATTGAACACCGGGGAGCTGTTTTTT
TRBD2	16	-	TRBV9	TRBJ2-7	CASSMRREVRSYEQYF	TGTGCCAGCAGCATGCGACGGGAGGTCCGCTCCTACGAGCAGTACTTC
-	16	once	TRBV3-1	TRBJ2-4	CASSQDMDFYKNIQYF	TGTGCCAGCAGCCAAGACATGGACTTCTACAAAAACATTCAGTACTTC
-	15	-	TRBV2	TRBJ2-2	CASSVQGRNTGELFF	TGTGCCAGCAGTGTCCAGGGGAGGAACACCGGGGAGCTGTTTTTT
-	13	-	TRBV2	TRBJ1-3	CASSGGDRNTIYF	TGTGCCAGCAGCGGGGGTGATCGAAACACCATATATTTT
TRBD2	15	-	TRBV14	TRBJ2-7	CASSKGLASSYEQYF	TGTGCCAGCAGCAAAGGACTAGCGTCTTCCTACGAGCAGTACTTC
-	13	once	TRBV6-1	TRBJ2-7	CASSGRVSYEQYF	TGTGCCAGCAGCGGCCGGGTAAGCTACGAGCAGTACTTC
TRBD1	16	once	TRBV24-1	TRBJ2-1	CATSDRGQGFYNEQFF	TGTGCCACCAGTGATAGAGGACAGGGGTTCTACAATGAGCAGTTCTTC
-	15	once	TRBV5-1	TRBJ1-2	CASSLSEGGYYGYTF	TGCGCCAGCAGTCTTTCCGAGGGGGGATACTATGGCTACACCTTC